The rows below give T cell receptor beta chains drawn from one sample of a study of shared clonotypes between healthy human individuals. TCRdb's table, derived via immunoSEQ multiplex PCR, lists solely in-frame clones and lacks some. This sample has around 2.3 million clones, with approximately 95% found just once. The sequencing sample was made of naive CD4+ T cells sorted from blood. Receptor source: a man between 18 and 29 years old in good health. Both conserved end residues are part of each CDR3. The D gene is left open where the match is weak. For some rows the clone size is stated as once, few or many, or as a class when expanded; others skip it.

d_call: TRBD1; v_call: TRBV10-2; j_call: TRBJ2-1; clone_size: .; cdr3_nt: TGCGCCAGCAGCTGGACAGGCGGGGAGCAGTTCTTC; cdr3_aa: CASSWTGGEQFF
d_call: .; v_call: TRBV9; j_call: TRBJ2-5; clone_size: .; cdr3_nt: TGTGCCAGCAGCGTAGACGTAGCGGTGACCCAGTACTTC; cdr3_aa: CASSVDVAVTQYF
d_call: .; v_call: TRBV7-2; j_call: TRBJ2-2; clone_size: once; cdr3_nt: TGTGCCAGTCGTAAAGCGTCGGGGGCCGGGGAGCTGTTTTTT; cdr3_aa: CASRKASGAGELFF
d_call: .; v_call: TRBV7-2; j_call: TRBJ2-2; clone_size: .; cdr3_nt: TGTGCCAGCAGCTTAGTCTCGGGGCCCGGGGGCGGGGAGCTGTTTTTT; cdr3_aa: CASSLVSGPGGGELFF
d_call: TRBD2; v_call: TRBV28; j_call: TRBJ2-1; clone_size: .; cdr3_nt: TGTGCCAGCAGCTTCTCTAGCGGGGGGCCAGGGGAGCAGTTCTTC; cdr3_aa: CASSFSSGGPGEQFF
d_call: TRBD2; v_call: TRBV10-3; j_call: TRBJ2-1; clone_size: .; cdr3_nt: TGTGCCATGGGGAGCGGGAGGGCGGACTACAATGAGCAGTTCTTC; cdr3_aa: CAMGSGRADYNEQFF
d_call: .; v_call: TRBV29-1; j_call: TRBJ2-4; clone_size: .; cdr3_nt: TGCAGCGTTTTTAGAGGGGGGGACATTCAGTACTTC; cdr3_aa: CSVFRGGDIQYF
d_call: TRBD1; v_call: TRBV11-2; j_call: TRBJ1-6; clone_size: .; cdr3_nt: TGTGCCAGCAGCTTAGGGACAGGCCCACCCCTCCACTTT; cdr3_aa: CASSLGTGPPLHF
d_call: TRBD2; v_call: TRBV2; j_call: TRBJ2-7; clone_size: .; cdr3_nt: TGTGCCAGCAGTGACCCCTATAGCGGGGGACCCTACGAGCAGTACTTC; cdr3_aa: CASSDPYSGGPYEQYF
d_call: TRBD1; v_call: TRBV19; j_call: TRBJ1-6; clone_size: .; cdr3_nt: TGTGCCAGTAGCCAGGGGGGGAATAATTCACCCCTCCACTTT; cdr3_aa: CASSQGGNNSPLHF
d_call: TRBD2; v_call: TRBV7-9; j_call: TRBJ2-3; clone_size: .; cdr3_nt: TGTGCCAGCAGCTCACCACCGGGGGGTTCTAGCACAGATACGCAGTATTTT; cdr3_aa: CASSSPPGGSSTDTQYF
d_call: .; v_call: TRBV6-5; j_call: TRBJ1-1; clone_size: .; cdr3_nt: TGTGCCAGCAGTTACTATACAGGGTTAGCTGAAGCTTTCTTT; cdr3_aa: CASSYYTGLAEAFF
d_call: .; v_call: TRBV27; j_call: TRBJ1-5; clone_size: .; cdr3_nt: TGTGCCAGCAGTCCTCGGACAGCCGACCCTTACAATCAGCCCCAGCATTTT; cdr3_aa: CASSPRTADPYNQPQHF
d_call: .; v_call: TRBV25-1; j_call: TRBJ1-3; clone_size: .; cdr3_nt: TGTGCCACTAGGCCCTCCGGGGTTGGAAACACCATATATTTT; cdr3_aa: CATRPSGVGNTIYF
d_call: TRBD1; v_call: TRBV19; j_call: TRBJ2-5; clone_size: .; cdr3_nt: TGTGCCCCCGGGACAGTTCCAATGGAGCAAGAGACCCAGTACTTC; cdr3_aa: CAPGTVPMEQETQYF
d_call: .; v_call: TRBV5-6; j_call: TRBJ2-3; clone_size: .; cdr3_nt: TGTGCCAGCCATGTTGGAGATACGCAGTATTTT; cdr3_aa: CASHVGDTQYF
d_call: TRBD1; v_call: TRBV30; j_call: TRBJ1-2; clone_size: .; cdr3_nt: TGTGCCTGGAGTCCAGGGGGGACGGGGTTGAGCTATGGCTACACCTTC; cdr3_aa: CAWSPGGTGLSYGYTF
d_call: .; v_call: TRBV30; j_call: TRBJ1-2; clone_size: .; cdr3_nt: TGTGCCTGGAGTCCCCCCCCAGCTAACTATGGCTACACCTTC; cdr3_aa: CAWSPPPANYGYTF
d_call: .; v_call: TRBV29-1; j_call: TRBJ2-3; clone_size: .; cdr3_nt: TGCAGCGTTGAACTATCTAGCACAGATACGCAGTATTTT; cdr3_aa: CSVELSSTDTQYF
d_call: .; v_call: TRBV6-5; j_call: TRBJ2-2; clone_size: .; cdr3_nt: TGTGCCAGCAGTTACCCAGTTGGGACTTCCACCGGGGAGCTGTTTTTT; cdr3_aa: CASSYPVGTSTGELFF
d_call: TRBD1; v_call: TRBV6-5; j_call: TRBJ1-5; clone_size: .; cdr3_nt: TGTGCCAGCAGCTTGGGACAGGAGAATAGGCCCCAGCATTTT; cdr3_aa: CASSLGQENRPQHF
d_call: .; v_call: TRBV10-1; j_call: TRBJ2-7; clone_size: .; cdr3_nt: TGCGCCAGCAGTGAGTCCAGGGAATCCTCCTACGAGCAGTACTTC; cdr3_aa: CASSESRESSYEQYF
d_call: TRBD2; v_call: TRBV4-1; j_call: TRBJ2-3; clone_size: .; cdr3_nt: TGCGCCAGCAGCCCCCTCAGGGGAGGTAGCGGGGGGGGAGAGACGCAGTATTTT; cdr3_aa: CASSPLRGGSGGGETQYF
d_call: TRBD2; v_call: TRBV11-2; j_call: TRBJ2-5; clone_size: .; cdr3_nt: TGTGCCAGCAGCTCGGGACTAGCGGGGGGCCAAGAGACCCAGTACTTC; cdr3_aa: CASSSGLAGGQETQYF
d_call: .; v_call: TRBV5-1; j_call: TRBJ2-2; clone_size: few; cdr3_nt: TGCGCCAGCAGCCTGGGACTTTTCACCGGGGAGCTGTTTTTT; cdr3_aa: CASSLGLFTGELFF
d_call: .; v_call: TRBV10-1; j_call: TRBJ1-4; clone_size: .; cdr3_nt: TGCGCCAGCAGTGACCGAAAGGACACGCATGAAAAACTGTTTTTT; cdr3_aa: CASSDRKDTHEKLFF
d_call: .; v_call: TRBV5-6; j_call: TRBJ2-7; clone_size: .; cdr3_nt: TGTGCCAGCAGCCTCCGGGACACTTACTACGAGCAGTACTTC; cdr3_aa: CASSLRDTYYEQYF
d_call: TRBD2; v_call: TRBV5-1; j_call: TRBJ2-3; clone_size: .; cdr3_nt: TGCGCCAGCAGCCCGGGACTAGCGATAAACACAGATACGCAGTATTTT; cdr3_aa: CASSPGLAINTDTQYF
d_call: TRBD1; v_call: TRBV13; j_call: TRBJ2-4; clone_size: .; cdr3_nt: TGTGCCAGCAGTTCCCCGGGACAGGGAAACATTCAGTACTTC; cdr3_aa: CASSSPGQGNIQYF
d_call: .; v_call: TRBV9; j_call: TRBJ2-2; clone_size: .; cdr3_nt: TGTGCCAGCAGCGTAGGTGGTAGCCCGAACACCGGGGAGCTGTTTTTT; cdr3_aa: CASSVGGSPNTGELFF
d_call: TRBD1; v_call: TRBV27; j_call: TRBJ2-1; clone_size: .; cdr3_nt: TGTGCCAGCAGTCGCTATACCAATCGGGACAGGATTAATGAGCAGTTCTTC; cdr3_aa: CASSRYTNRDRINEQFF